A selection of T cell receptor beta chains follows, all from one sample in a study of shared clonotypes between healthy human individuals. Clones were sequenced by immunoSEQ multiplex PCR, and TCRdb holds only the in-frame ones, with some missing. This table has 2 million to 3 million clones, around nine tenths appearing once. The sequenced sample consisted of naive CD4+ T cells sorted from blood. The receptors were gathered from a man between 18 and 29 years old in good health. The CDR3 runs from the conserved cysteine through the conserved F or W. D genes are given only for firm matches. Clone size appears in some rows only: once, few, many, or a class for an expanded clone.

.,TRBJ1-1,15,TRBV4-1,.,CASSQDPQGNTEAFF,TGCGCCAGCAGCCAAGATCCACAGGGAAACACTGAAGCTTTCTTT
.,TRBJ1-4,15,TRBV19,.,CASSIRRGTNEKLFF,TGTGCCAGTAGTATACGTCGTGGGACTAATGAAAAACTGTTTTTT
.,TRBJ1-2,11,TRBV20-1,.,CSARVDVGYTF,TGCAGTGCTAGAGTGGACGTGGGCTACACCTTC
.,TRBJ1-4,16,TRBV7-8,.,CASSFGEGYRNEKLFF,TGTGCCAGCAGCTTCGGTGAAGGGTACCGCAATGAAAAACTGTTTTTT
.,TRBJ2-1,15,TRBV7-2,.,CASSPESGPYNEQFF,TGTGCCAGCAGCCCAGAGTCGGGCCCCTACAATGAGCAGTTCTTC
.,TRBJ1-1,15,TRBV2,TRBD1,CASSSRTGSTTEAFF,TGTGCCAGCAGTTCTCGGACAGGGTCTACGACTGAAGCTTTCTTT
.,TRBJ2-3,17,TRBV4-3,TRBD2,CASSQPGLLGREDTQYF,TGCGCCAGCAGCCAACCAGGGTTATTGGGGAGGGAGGATACGCAGTATTTT
.,TRBJ2-1,17,TRBV7-2,TRBD2,CASSQTTGTSGTDEQFF,TGTGCCAGCAGCCAAACGACCGGGACTAGCGGGACCGATGAGCAGTTCTTC
.,TRBJ1-5,13,TRBV5-8,.,CASSRSSNQPQHF,TGTGCCAGCAGCCGGTCCTCTAATCAGCCCCAGCATTTT
.,TRBJ2-3,15,TRBV19,TRBD2,CASSRLAGVLDTQYF,TGTGCCAGTAGCCGACTAGCGGGAGTATTGGATACGCAGTATTTT
.,TRBJ2-2,17,TRBV5-1,TRBD2,CASRELPSGKTPGELFF,TGCGCCAGCAGGGAACTACCTAGCGGGAAAACCCCCGGGGAGCTGTTTTTT
once,TRBJ2-5,16,TRBV5-4,TRBD2,CASSLASGELLKTQYF,TGTGCCAGCAGCTTGGCTAGCGGGGAGTTATTGAAGACCCAGTACTTC
.,TRBJ1-2,15,TRBV29-1,.,CSVEEGRQTARGYTF,TGCAGCGTTGAAGAGGGCCGACAGACCGCTCGGGGCTACACCTTC
.,TRBJ2-2,13,TRBV7-3,.,CASSLTSVGELFF,TGTGCCAGCAGCTTAACATCCGTCGGGGAGCTGTTTTTT
.,TRBJ2-5,15,TRBV11-3,TRBD1,CASSPGTGGPETQYF,TGTGCCAGCAGCCCCGGGACAGGGGGTCCGGAGACCCAGTACTTC
.,TRBJ2-7,11,TRBV6-5,.,CASRWGHEQYF,TGTGCCAGCAGGTGGGGTCACGAGCAGTACTTC
.,TRBJ2-3,12,TRBV18,.,CASSLGTDTQYF,TGTGCCAGCTCACTGGGCACAGATACGCAGTATTTT
.,TRBJ2-5,15,TRBV15,TRBD1,CATSRDWDSQETQYF,TGTGCCACCAGCAGAGATTGGGACAGCCAAGAGACCCAGTACTTC
.,TRBJ1-6,13,TRBV5-1,.,CASSPTVNSPLHF,TGCGCCAGCAGCCCCACAGTGAATTCACCCCTCCACTTT
.,TRBJ2-4,16,TRBV5-1,TRBD1,CASSPGTALAKNIQYF,TGCGCCAGCAGCCCCGGGACAGCCTTAGCCAAAAACATTCAGTACTTC
.,TRBJ2-7,15,TRBV6-1,TRBD1,CASRETGTGAYEQYF,TGTGCCAGCAGGGAGACCGGGACAGGGGCGTACGAGCAGTACTTC
.,TRBJ2-2,15,TRBV5-1,.,CASSLGPQPPGELFF,TGCGCCAGCAGCTTGGGGCCACAGCCTCCCGGGGAGCTGTTTTTT
few,TRBJ1-5,15,TRBV6-1,.,CASSEGTGIGQPQHF,TGTGCCAGCAGTGAGGGGACGGGGATCGGTCAGCCCCAGCATTTT
.,TRBJ1-6,14,TRBV11-2,.,CASNRDLPGSPLHF,TGTGCCAGCAACCGGGACCTTCCGGGTTCACCCCTCCACTTT
.,TRBJ2-2,14,TRBV30,TRBD1,CAWSQGATSGELFF,TGTGCCTGGAGTCAGGGGGCAACATCGGGGGAGCTGTTTTTT
few,TRBJ1-5,13,TRBV21-1,.,CASSGSCNQPQHF,TGTGCCAGCAGCGGCTCTTGCAATCAGCCCCAGCATTTT
.,TRBJ2-7,15,TRBV5-1,.,CASSSGLTEPYEQYF,TGCGCCAGCAGCTCGGGATTGACTGAGCCCTACGAGCAGTACTTC
.,TRBJ2-2,17,TRBV19,.,CASSSWDIGEYTGELFF,TGTGCCAGTAGTTCCTGGGACATAGGCGAATACACCGGGGAGCTGTTTTTT
.,TRBJ1-1,16,TRBV5-5,.,CASSQPGTSKGTEAFF,TGTGCCAGCAGCCAGCCTGGGACATCGAAAGGGACTGAAGCTTTCTTT
.,TRBJ1-6,13,TRBV5-1,.,CASSGQNHSPLHF,TGCGCCAGCAGCGGACAGAACCATTCACCCCTCCACTTT
.,TRBJ2-3,13,TRBV4-1,.,CASSQPNTDTQYF,TGCGCCAGCAGCCAACCGAATACAGATACGCAGTATTTT
.,TRBJ2-1,14,TRBV7-9,TRBD2,CASSAGTSGNEQFF,TGTGCCAGCAGCGCAGGGACTAGCGGGAATGAGCAGTTCTTC
.,TRBJ1-1,14,TRBV18,.,CASSPQGPNTEAFF,TGTGCCAGCTCACCCCAGGGCCCCAACACTGAAGCTTTCTTT
.,TRBJ2-7,12,TRBV10-3,.,CAISESGSEQYF,TGTGCCATCAGTGAGTCCGGGAGCGAGCAGTACTTC
.,TRBJ2-3,15,TRBV27,.,CASSLFLKSTDTQYF,TGTGCCAGCAGTTTATTCCTCAAGAGCACAGATACGCAGTATTTT
once,TRBJ1-2,14,TRBV7-8,TRBD1,CASSRTEGARGYTF,TGTGCCAGCAGCCGTACGGAGGGGGCTCGAGGCTACACCTTC
.,TRBJ1-5,17,TRBV19,.,CASSISPHGNSNQPQHF,TGTGCCAGTAGTATATCCCCCCACGGAAATAGCAATCAGCCCCAGCATTTT
few,TRBJ1-5,12,TRBV19,.,CASQAQGGAQHF,TGTGCCAGCCAAGCTCAGGGTGGGGCCCAGCATTTT
.,TRBJ2-7,16,TRBV6-6,TRBD1,CATGARLSAGGHEQYF,TGTGCCACCGGGGCCCGACTCTCGGCAGGGGGCCACGAGCAGTACTTC
.,TRBJ1-5,13,TRBV6-1,.,CASSGQNNQPQHF,TGTGCCAGCAGTGGACAGAACAATCAGCCCCAGCATTTT
.,TRBJ2-7,13,TRBV28,TRBD2,CASSPGGVGEQYF,TGTGCCAGCAGCCCGGGGGGGGTCGGCGAGCAGTACTTC
.,TRBJ1-3,15,TRBV5-1,.,CASSRDGSSGNTIYF,TGCGCCAGCAGCCGGGATGGGAGCTCTGGAAACACCATATATTTT